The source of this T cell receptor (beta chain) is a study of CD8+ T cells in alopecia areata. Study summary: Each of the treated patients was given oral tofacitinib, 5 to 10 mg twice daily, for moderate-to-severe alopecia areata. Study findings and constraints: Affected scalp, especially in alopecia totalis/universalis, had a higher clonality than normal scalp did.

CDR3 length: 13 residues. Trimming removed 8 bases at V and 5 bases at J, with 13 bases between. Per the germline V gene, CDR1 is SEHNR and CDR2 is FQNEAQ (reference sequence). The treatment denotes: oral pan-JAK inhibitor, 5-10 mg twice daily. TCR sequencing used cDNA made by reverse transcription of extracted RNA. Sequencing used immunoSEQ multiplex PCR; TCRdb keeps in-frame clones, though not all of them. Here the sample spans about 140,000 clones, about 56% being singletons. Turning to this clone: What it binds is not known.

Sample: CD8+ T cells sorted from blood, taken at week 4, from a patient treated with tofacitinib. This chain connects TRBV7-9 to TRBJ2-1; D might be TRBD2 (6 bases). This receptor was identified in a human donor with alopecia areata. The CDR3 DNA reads TGTGCCAGCCGCGAGGACTACCACAATGAGCAGTTCTTC. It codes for CASREDYHNEQFF. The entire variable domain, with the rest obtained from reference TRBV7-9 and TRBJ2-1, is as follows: DTGVSQNPRHKITKRGQNVTFRCDPISEHNRLYWYRQTLGQGPEFLTYFQNEAQLEKSRLLSDRFSAERPKGSFSTLEIQRTEQGDSAMYLCASREDYHNEQFFGPGTRLTVL.